A selection of T cell receptor beta chains follows, all from one sample in a study of shared clonotypes between healthy human individuals. The data were produced by immunoSEQ multiplex PCR, yet TCRdb's version contains in-frame clones alone and is incomplete. The data contain roughly 2 million clones, approximately 96% of them singletons. The sequenced sample was naive CD4+ T cells sorted from blood. These receptors came from a man aged 18 to 30 in good health. Both conserved end residues are part of each CDR3. A D gene is named only where the DNA matches it firmly. Only some rows state a clone size, as once, few, many or a class for expanded clones.

d_gene,j_gene,abundance,v_gene,CDR3aa,CDR3nt
-,TRBJ1-6,-,TRBV7-9,CASSLGRIRHDSPLHF,TGTGCCAGCAGCTTGGGACGTATTCGTCATGATTCACCCCTCCACTTT
-,TRBJ2-7,-,TRBV6-5,CASRSPGMSGEQYF,TGTGCCAGCAGATCCCCAGGGATGTCAGGCGAGCAGTACTTC
TRBD2,TRBJ2-7,once,TRBV7-6,CASSSYLGGYEQYF,TGTGCCAGCAGCTCATACCTGGGGGGGTACGAGCAGTACTTC
TRBD2,TRBJ2-3,-,TRBV7-3,CASSSGLASDTQYF,TGTGCCAGCAGCTCCGGACTAGCATCAGATACGCAGTATTTT
-,TRBJ1-6,-,TRBV6-1,CASSEGENSPLHF,TGTGCCAGCAGTGAAGGCGAGAATTCACCCCTCCACTTT
-,TRBJ1-5,-,TRBV12-2,CASRPNRAHRNQPQHF,TGTGCAAGTCGCCCAAACAGGGCCCATCGCAATCAGCCCCAGCATTTT
TRBD1,TRBJ2-7,-,TRBV2,CASSLQGASVEQYF,TGTGCCAGCAGCCTACAGGGGGCTTCCGTCGAGCAGTACTTC
TRBD2,TRBJ2-1,-,TRBV9,CASSATGTRYNEQFF,TGTGCCAGCAGCGCAACCGGGACTAGGTACAATGAGCAGTTCTTC
-,TRBJ1-2,-,TRBV18,CASSPEGDGYTF,TGTGCCAGCTCACCGGAGGGCGATGGCTACACCTTC
-,TRBJ1-5,once,TRBV28,CASSSPGMGQPQHF,TGTGCCAGCAGTTCCCCGGGGATGGGACAGCCCCAGCATTTT
-,TRBJ2-7,once,TRBV7-9,CASSLVLVQTYEQYF,TGTGCCAGCAGCTTAGTGTTGGTACAGACCTACGAGCAGTACTTC
-,TRBJ1-4,-,TRBV11-3,CASSLEGTDPETNEKLFF,TGTGCCAGCAGCTTAGAGGGGACGGACCCAGAGACTAATGAAAAACTGTTTTTT
-,TRBJ1-2,-,TRBV10-3,CAISESRGYGYTF,TGTGCCATCAGTGAGTCCAGGGGATATGGCTACACCTTC
-,TRBJ1-6,-,TRBV5-1,CASSAEGNNSPLHF,TGCGCCAGCAGCGCGGAGGGTAATAATTCACCCCTCCACTTT
TRBD2,TRBJ2-1,-,TRBV18,CASSHSSGGYNEQFF,TGTGCCAGCTCACATTCTAGCGGGGGGTACAATGAGCAGTTCTTC
TRBD1,TRBJ1-6,-,TRBV18,CASSPKTTGRDSPLHF,TGTGCCAGCTCACCCAAAACGACAGGGAGAGATTCACCCCTCCACTTT
TRBD2,TRBJ2-4,-,TRBV7-9,CASSSREGLLAKNIQYF,TGTGCCAGCAGCTCCCGGGAGGGTCTTCTAGCCAAAAACATTCAGTACTTC
TRBD1,TRBJ1-1,-,TRBV28,CASSLGQVNTEAFF,TGTGCCAGCAGCCTGGGACAGGTGAACACTGAAGCTTTCTTT
TRBD1,TRBJ2-5,-,TRBV18,CASSPRDSLQETQYF,TGTGCCAGCTCACCACGGGACAGCCTTCAAGAGACCCAGTACTTC
-,TRBJ1-4,-,TRBV11-2,CASSSQEQNPFF,TGTGCCAGCAGCTCACAGGAGCAGAACCCGTTTTTT
-,TRBJ2-7,-,TRBV5-1,CASRGTGAINEQYF,TGCGCCAGCAGGGGCACGGGGGCAATAAACGAGCAGTACTTC
-,TRBJ2-7,-,TRBV6-6,CASSYSYDSVSYEQYF,TGTGCCAGCAGTTACTCGTACGACAGCGTCTCCTACGAGCAGTACTTC
TRBD2,TRBJ2-2,-,TRBV18,CASSPPLAGGTGELFF,TGTGCCAGCTCACCACCCTTAGCGGGAGGCACCGGGGAGCTGTTTTTT
-,TRBJ2-3,-,TRBV28,CASSLQSTQYF,TGTGCCAGCAGTTTACAGAGCACGCAGTATTTT
TRBD1,TRBJ2-3,-,TRBV5-1,CASSSGTGLGTDTQYF,TGCGCCAGCAGCTCGGGGACAGGGTTGGGCACAGATACGCAGTATTTT
-,TRBJ2-1,-,TRBV5-1,CASSLGRLLSYNEQFF,TGCGCCAGCAGCTTGGGACGGCTTCTTTCCTACAATGAGCAGTTCTTC
-,TRBJ1-1,-,TRBV5-1,CASSPETAWGPEAFF,TGCGCCAGCAGCCCAGAGACAGCATGGGGACCTGAAGCTTTCTTT
-,TRBJ1-4,-,TRBV2,CASSDWFGTNEKLFF,TGTGCCAGCAGTGATTGGTTCGGAACTAATGAAAAACTGTTTTTT
-,TRBJ1-5,-,TRBV15,CATSTFIGQPQHF,TGTGCCACCAGCACGTTTATCGGGCAGCCCCAGCATTTT
TRBD1,TRBJ1-3,-,TRBV6-1,CASRETGGRNTIYF,TGTGCCAGCAGAGAGACAGGGGGCAGGAACACCATATATTTT
TRBD1,TRBJ2-5,-,TRBV11-2,CASSPDRGETQYF,TGTGCCAGCAGCCCCGACAGGGGAGAGACCCAGTACTTC
-,TRBJ2-3,-,TRBV2,CASRSGTQTDTQYF,TGTGCCAGCAGATCCGGGACTCAGACAGATACGCAGTATTTT
-,TRBJ1-4,-,TRBV5-1,CASSPVGGIDEKLFF,TGCGCCAGCAGCCCGGTGGGGGGTATCGATGAAAAACTGTTTTTT
TRBD2,TRBJ2-7,-,TRBV7-2,CASSHLGIGTSGRRYEQYF,TGTGCCAGCAGCCACCTAGGAATCGGAACTAGCGGGAGGAGGTACGAGCAGTACTTC
TRBD1,TRBJ2-1,-,TRBV7-2,CASSLGTGYGEQFF,TGTGCCAGCAGCTTAGGGACAGGGTACGGGGAGCAGTTCTTC
-,TRBJ2-3,-,TRBV6-9,CASSPGTAVTDTQYF,TGTGCCAGCAGCCCCGGGACGGCTGTCACAGATACGCAGTATTTT
TRBD2,TRBJ2-1,-,TRBV7-9,CASSLGASGRGNNEQFF,TGTGCCAGCAGCTTAGGGGCTAGCGGGAGGGGGAACAATGAGCAGTTCTTC
-,TRBJ1-1,once,TRBV7-3,CASSLEGGPLTEAFF,TGTGCCAGCAGCTTGGAAGGGGGGCCTCTCACTGAAGCTTTCTTT
-,TRBJ1-2,once,TRBV5-1,CASSSWLGKGPYGYTF,TGCGCCAGCAGCTCTTGGCTGGGCAAAGGTCCCTATGGCTACACCTTC
TRBD2,TRBJ2-1,-,TRBV6-6,CASSSGGAGYNEQFF,TGTGCCAGCAGTTCCGGGGGGGCAGGGTACAATGAGCAGTTCTTC
-,TRBJ2-2,-,TRBV6-5,CASSYSGGLNTGELFF,TGTGCCAGCAGTTACTCTGGAGGGTTAAACACCGGGGAGCTGTTTTTT
TRBD1,TRBJ1-2,-,TRBV7-9,CASSVLQGAGNYGYTF,TGTGCCAGCAGCGTCTTACAGGGGGCGGGTAACTATGGCTACACCTTC
-,TRBJ2-5,-,TRBV5-1,CASSLRLGPQETQYF,TGCGCCAGCAGCTTGAGGCTGGGGCCCCAGGAGACCCAGTACTTC
-,TRBJ1-5,once,TRBV2,CASTEGNNQPQHF,TGTGCCAGCACCGAGGGCAATAATCAGCCCCAGCATTTT
-,TRBJ2-1,-,TRBV5-4,CASSRPGASYNEQFF,TGTGCCAGCAGCCGTCCCGGGGCCTCCTACAATGAGCAGTTCTTC
-,TRBJ2-3,-,TRBV27,CASSPEFDSRTDTQYF,TGTGCCAGCAGTCCCGAATTCGACTCACGCACAGATACGCAGTATTTT
TRBD1,TRBJ1-1,-,TRBV28,CASSYPGQVNTEAFF,TGTGCCAGCAGTTACCCGGGACAGGTGAACACTGAAGCTTTCTTT
-,TRBJ2-3,once,TRBV5-1,CASFLGTPTDTQYF,TGCGCCAGCTTCTTAGGGACACCCACAGATACGCAGTATTTT
TRBD2,TRBJ2-7,-,TRBV2,CASSGLAGGEQYF,TGTGCCAGCAGTGGGTTAGCGGGAGGCGAGCAGTACTTC
-,TRBJ2-7,-,TRBV5-1,CASSAALQGYRHEQYF,TGCGCCAGCAGCGCCGCCCTACAGGGTTACCGTCACGAGCAGTACTTC
-,TRBJ2-5,-,TRBV7-3,CASSQGSQETQYF,TGTGCCAGCAGCCAAGGGAGTCAAGAGACCCAGTACTTC
-,TRBJ1-2,-,TRBV30,CAWSVRGANYGYTF,TGTGCCTGGAGTGTACGGGGGGCAAACTATGGCTACACCTTC
-,TRBJ2-1,-,TRBV5-1,CASSLDSRVEQFF,TGCGCCAGCAGCCTCGACAGCCGGGTTGAGCAGTTCTTC
TRBD2,TRBJ2-1,-,TRBV9,CASSVDLSEREINEQFF,TGTGCCAGCAGCGTAGACCTCTCCGAGCGGGAGATCAATGAGCAGTTCTTC
TRBD2,TRBJ2-5,-,TRBV6-5,CASSHGGSVQETQYF,TGTGCCAGCAGCCACGGGGGGAGCGTACAAGAGACCCAGTACTTC
-,TRBJ1-3,-,TRBV7-2,CASSPAGLRNTIYF,TGTGCCAGCAGCCCAGCAGGTCTTAGAAACACCATATATTTT